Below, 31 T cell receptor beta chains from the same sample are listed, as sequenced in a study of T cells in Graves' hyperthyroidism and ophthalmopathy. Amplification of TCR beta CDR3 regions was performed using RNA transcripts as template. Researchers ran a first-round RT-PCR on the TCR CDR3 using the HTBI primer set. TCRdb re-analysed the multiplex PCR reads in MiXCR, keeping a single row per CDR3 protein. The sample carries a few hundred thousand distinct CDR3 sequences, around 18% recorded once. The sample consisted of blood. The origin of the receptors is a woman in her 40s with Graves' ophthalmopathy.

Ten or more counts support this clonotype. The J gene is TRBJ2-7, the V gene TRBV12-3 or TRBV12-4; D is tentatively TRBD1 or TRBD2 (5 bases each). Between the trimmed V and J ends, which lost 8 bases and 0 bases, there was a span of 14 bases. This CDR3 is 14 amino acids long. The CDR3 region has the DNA TGTGCCAGCCAATTCGGGACGGGCTCCTACGAGCAGTACTTC. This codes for CASQFGTGSYEQYF.

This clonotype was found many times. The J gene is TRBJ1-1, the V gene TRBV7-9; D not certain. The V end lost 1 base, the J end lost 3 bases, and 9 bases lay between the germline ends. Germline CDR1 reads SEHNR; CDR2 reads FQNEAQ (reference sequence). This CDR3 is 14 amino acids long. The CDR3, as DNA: TGTGCCAGCAGCTTAGGGGGAATAGACACTGAAGCTTTCTTT. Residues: CASSLGGIDTEAFF.

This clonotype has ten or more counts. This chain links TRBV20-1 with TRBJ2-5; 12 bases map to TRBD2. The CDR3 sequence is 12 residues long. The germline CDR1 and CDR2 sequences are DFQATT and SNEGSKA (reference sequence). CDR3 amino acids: CSWTSGKETQYF. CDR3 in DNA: TGCAGCTGGACTAGCGGGAAGGAGACCCAGTACTTC.

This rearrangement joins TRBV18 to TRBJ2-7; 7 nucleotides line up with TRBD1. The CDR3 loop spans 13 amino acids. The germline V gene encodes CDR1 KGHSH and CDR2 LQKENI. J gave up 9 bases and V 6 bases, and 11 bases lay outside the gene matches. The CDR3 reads CASSDLTGVAQYF. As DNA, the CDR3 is TGTGCCAGCTCCGATCTAACAGGGGTAGCGCAGTACTTC.

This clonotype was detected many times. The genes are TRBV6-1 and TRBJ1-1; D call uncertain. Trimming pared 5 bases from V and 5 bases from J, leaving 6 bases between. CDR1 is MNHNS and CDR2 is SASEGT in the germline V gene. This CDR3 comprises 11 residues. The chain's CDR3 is CASSTATEAFF. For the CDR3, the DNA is TGTGCCAGCAGTACCGCGACTGAAGCTTTCTTT.

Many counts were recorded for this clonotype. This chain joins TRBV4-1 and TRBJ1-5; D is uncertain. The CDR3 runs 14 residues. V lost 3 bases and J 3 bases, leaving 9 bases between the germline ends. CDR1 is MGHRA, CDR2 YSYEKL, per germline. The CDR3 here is CASSQVTINQPQHF. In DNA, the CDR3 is TGCGCCAGCAGCCAGGTGACAATCAATCAGCCCCAGCATTTT.

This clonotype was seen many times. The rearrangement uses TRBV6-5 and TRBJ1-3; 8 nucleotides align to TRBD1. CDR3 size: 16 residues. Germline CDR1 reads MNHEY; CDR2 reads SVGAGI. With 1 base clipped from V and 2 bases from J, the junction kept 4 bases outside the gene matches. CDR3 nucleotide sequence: TGTGCCAGCAGTTACTTTCCAGGGGGCGCTGGAAACACCATATATTTT. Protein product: CASSYFPGGAGNTIYF.

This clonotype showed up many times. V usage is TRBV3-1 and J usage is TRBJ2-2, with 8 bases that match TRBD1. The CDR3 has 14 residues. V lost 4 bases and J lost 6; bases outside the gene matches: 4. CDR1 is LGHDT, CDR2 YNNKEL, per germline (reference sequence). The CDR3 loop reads CASSPVTGAGELFF. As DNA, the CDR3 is TGTGCCAGCAGCCCAGTGACAGGGGCCGGGGAGCTGTTTTTT.

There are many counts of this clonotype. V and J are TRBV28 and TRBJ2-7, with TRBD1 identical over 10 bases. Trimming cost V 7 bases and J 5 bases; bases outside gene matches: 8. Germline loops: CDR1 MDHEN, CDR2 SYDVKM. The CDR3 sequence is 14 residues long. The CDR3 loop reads CASTGGQGFNEQYF. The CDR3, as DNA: TGTGCCAGCACCGGGGGACAGGGGTTCAACGAGCAGTACTTC.

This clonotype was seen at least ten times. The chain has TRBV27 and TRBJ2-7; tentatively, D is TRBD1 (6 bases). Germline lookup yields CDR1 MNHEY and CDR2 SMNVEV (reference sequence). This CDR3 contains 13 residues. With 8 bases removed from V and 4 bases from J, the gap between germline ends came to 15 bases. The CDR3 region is CASGLGQQYEQYF. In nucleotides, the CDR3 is TGTGCCAGCGGACTGGGACAACAGTACGAGCAGTACTTC.

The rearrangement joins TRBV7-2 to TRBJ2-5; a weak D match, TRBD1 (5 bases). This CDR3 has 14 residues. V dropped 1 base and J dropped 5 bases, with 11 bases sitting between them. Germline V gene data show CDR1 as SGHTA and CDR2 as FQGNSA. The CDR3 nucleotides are TGTGCCAGCAGCTTAGTCCAGGGTGGGGAGACCCAGTACTTC. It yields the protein CASSLVQGGETQYF.

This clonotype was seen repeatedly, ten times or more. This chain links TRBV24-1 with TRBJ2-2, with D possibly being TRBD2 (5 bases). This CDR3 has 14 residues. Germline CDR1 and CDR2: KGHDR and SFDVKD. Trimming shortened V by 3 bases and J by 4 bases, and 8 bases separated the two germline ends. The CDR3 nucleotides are TGTGCCACCAGTGATGGACTGCCCACCGGGGAGCTGTTTTTT. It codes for CATSDGLPTGELFF.

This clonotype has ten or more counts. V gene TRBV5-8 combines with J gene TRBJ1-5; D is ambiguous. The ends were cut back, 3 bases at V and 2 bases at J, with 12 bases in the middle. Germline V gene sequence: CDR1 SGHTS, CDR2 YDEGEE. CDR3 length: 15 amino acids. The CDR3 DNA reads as TGTGCCAGCAGCTCGACTAGGCGGGGCAATCAGCCCCAGCATTTT. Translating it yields CASSSTRRGNQPQHF.

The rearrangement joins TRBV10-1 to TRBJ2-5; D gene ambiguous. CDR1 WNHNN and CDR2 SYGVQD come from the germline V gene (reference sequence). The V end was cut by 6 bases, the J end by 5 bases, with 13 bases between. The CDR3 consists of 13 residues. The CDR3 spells CASRSSPGETQYF. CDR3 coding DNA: TGCGCCAGCAGAAGCAGTCCCGGGGAGACCCAGTACTTC.

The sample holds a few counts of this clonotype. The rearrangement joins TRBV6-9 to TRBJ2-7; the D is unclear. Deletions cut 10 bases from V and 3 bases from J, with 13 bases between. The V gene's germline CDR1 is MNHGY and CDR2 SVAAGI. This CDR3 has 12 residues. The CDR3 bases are TGTGCCACGGCCCTATCAATCTACGAGCAGTACTTC. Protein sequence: CATALSIYEQYF.

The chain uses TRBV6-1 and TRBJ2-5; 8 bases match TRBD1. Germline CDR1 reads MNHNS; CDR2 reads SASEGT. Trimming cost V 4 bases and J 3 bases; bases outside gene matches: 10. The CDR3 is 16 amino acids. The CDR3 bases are TGTGCCAGCAGTGGAGGGGGACAGGCCTTTAAAGAGACCCAGTACTTC. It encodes CASSGGGQAFKETQYF.

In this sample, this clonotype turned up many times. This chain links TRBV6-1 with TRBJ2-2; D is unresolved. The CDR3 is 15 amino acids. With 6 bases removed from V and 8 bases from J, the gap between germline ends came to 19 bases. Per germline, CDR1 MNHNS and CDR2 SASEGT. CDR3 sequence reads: CASRSLSNLMGELFF. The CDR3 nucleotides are TGTGCCAGCAGGAGCCTATCAAACCTGATGGGGGAGCTGTTTTTT.

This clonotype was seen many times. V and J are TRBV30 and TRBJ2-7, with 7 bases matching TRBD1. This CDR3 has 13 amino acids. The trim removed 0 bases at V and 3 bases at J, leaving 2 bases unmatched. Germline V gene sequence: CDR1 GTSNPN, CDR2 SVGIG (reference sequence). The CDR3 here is CAWSVYRGYEQYF. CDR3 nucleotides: TGTGCCTGGAGTGTATACAGGGGCTACGAGCAGTACTTC.

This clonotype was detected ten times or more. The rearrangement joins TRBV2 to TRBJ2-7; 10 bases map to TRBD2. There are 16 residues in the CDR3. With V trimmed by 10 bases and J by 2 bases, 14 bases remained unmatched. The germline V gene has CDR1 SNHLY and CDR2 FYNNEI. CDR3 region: CAISEPGTSVPYEQYF. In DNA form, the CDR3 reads TGTGCCATCTCGGAACCCGGGACTAGCGTTCCCTACGAGCAGTACTTC.

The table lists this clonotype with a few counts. The CDR3 DNA sequence: TGTGCCAGCAACCCCCCCCCCCCTGGGCGGGGATCCTACGAGCAGTACTTC. Its protein product is CASNPPPPGRGSYEQYF. The rearrangement uses TRBV9 and TRBJ2-7; maybe TRBD2 (6 bases). The V end lost 6 bases, the J end lost 1 base, and 23 bases lay between the germline ends. Germline CDR1 SGDLS, CDR2 YYNGEE. The CDR3 length is 17 residues.

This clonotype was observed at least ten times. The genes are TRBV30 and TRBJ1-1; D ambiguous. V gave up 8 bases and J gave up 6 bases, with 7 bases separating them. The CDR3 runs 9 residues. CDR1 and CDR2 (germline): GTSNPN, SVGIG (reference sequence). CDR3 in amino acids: CAHAPEAFF. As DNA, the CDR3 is TGTGCCCATGCTCCTGAAGCTTTCTTT.

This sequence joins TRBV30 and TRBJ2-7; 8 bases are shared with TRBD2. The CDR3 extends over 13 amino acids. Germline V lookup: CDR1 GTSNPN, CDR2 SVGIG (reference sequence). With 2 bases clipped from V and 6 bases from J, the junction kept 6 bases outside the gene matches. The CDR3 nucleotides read TGTGCCTGGAGTAGAGGACTAGCAGCCGAGCAGTACTTC. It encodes CAWSRGLAAEQYF. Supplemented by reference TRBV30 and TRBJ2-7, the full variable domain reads SQTIHQWPATLVQPVGSPLSLECTVEGTSNPNLYWYRQAAGRGLQLLFYSVGIGQISSEVPQNLSASRPQDRQFILSSKKLLLSDSGFYLCAWSRGLAAEQYFGPGTRLTVT.

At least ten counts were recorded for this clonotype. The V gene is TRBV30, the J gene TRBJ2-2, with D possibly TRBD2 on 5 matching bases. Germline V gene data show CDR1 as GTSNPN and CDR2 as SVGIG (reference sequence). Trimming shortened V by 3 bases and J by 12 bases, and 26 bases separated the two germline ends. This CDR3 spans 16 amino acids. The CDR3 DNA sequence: TGTGCCTGGAGGGGATCAGGAGTAGCGCGGGCCTTCAAGCTGTTTTTT. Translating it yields CAWRGSGVARAFKLFF.

The CDR3 coding sequence is TGTGCCACCAGTGATTTCCAGGTACCCAACACTGAAGCTTTCTTT. Protein: CATSDFQVPNTEAFF. This rearrangement joins TRBV24-1 to TRBJ1-1; D unresolved. The length of the CDR3 is 15 residues. The V end lost 1 base, the J end lost 2 bases, and 10 bases lay between the germline ends. Germline CDR1 is KGHDR and CDR2 is SFDVKD.

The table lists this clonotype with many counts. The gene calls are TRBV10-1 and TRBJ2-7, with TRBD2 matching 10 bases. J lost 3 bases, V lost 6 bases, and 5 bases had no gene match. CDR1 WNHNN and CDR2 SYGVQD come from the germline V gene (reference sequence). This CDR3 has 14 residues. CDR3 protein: CASSEREGLYEQYF. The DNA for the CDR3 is TGCGCCAGCAGCGAGCGGGAGGGCCTCTACGAGCAGTACTTC.

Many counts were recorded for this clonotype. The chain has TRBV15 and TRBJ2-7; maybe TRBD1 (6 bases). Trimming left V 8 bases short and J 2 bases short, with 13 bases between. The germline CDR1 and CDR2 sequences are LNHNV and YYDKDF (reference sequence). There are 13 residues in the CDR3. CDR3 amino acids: CATGRQVPYEQYF. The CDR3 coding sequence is TGTGCCACCGGGCGACAGGTGCCCTACGAGCAGTACTTC.

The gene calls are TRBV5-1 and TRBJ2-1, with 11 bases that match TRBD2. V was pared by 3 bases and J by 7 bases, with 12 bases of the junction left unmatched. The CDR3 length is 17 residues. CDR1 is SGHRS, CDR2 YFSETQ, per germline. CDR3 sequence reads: CASSSPLLAGEENEQFF. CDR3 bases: TGCGCCAGCAGCTCGCCACTACTAGCGGGAGAGGAGAATGAGCAGTTCTTC.

CDR3 nucleotides: TGTGCCAGCAGCTCGACTAGCGGGAGTATGGAGACCCAGTACTTC. Its translation: CASSSTSGSMETQYF. The chain uses TRBV7-2 and TRBJ2-5, with 12 bases that match TRBD2. There are 15 residues in the CDR3. V trimming: 4 bases; J trimming: 5 bases; junction bases outside the gene matches: 5. Germline V gives CDR1 SGHTA, CDR2 FQGNSA.

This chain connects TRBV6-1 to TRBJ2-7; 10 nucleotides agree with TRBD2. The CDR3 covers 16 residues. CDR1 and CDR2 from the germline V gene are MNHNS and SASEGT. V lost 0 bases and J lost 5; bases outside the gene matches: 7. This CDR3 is CASSEAGLAGVNEQYF. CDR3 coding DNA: TGTGCCAGCAGTGAAGCGGGGCTAGCGGGAGTCAACGAGCAGTACTTC.

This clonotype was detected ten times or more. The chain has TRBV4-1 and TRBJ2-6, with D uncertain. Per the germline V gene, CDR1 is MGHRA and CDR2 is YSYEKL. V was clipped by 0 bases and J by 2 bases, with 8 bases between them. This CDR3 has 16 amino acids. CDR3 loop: CASSQEWAAGANVLTF. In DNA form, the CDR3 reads TGCGCCAGCAGCCAAGAGTGGGCGGCTGGGGCCAACGTCCTGACTTTC.

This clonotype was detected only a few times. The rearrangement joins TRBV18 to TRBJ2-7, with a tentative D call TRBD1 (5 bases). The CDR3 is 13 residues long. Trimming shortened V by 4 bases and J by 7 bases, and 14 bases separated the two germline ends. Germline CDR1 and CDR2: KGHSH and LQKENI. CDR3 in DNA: TGTGCCAGCTCACGCGTGCAGGGTCAAGAGCAGTACTTC. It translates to CASSRVQGQEQYF.